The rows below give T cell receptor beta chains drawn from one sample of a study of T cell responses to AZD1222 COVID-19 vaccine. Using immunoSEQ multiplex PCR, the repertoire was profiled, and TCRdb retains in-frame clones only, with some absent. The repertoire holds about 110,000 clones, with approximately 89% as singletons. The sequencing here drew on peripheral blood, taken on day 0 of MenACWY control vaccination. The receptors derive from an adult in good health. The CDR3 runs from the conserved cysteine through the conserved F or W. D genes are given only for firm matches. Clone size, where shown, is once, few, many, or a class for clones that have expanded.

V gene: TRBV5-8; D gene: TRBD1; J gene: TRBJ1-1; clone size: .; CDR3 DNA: TGTGCCAGCAGTCGTGGAGGACAGGGCGACACTGAAGCTTTCTTT; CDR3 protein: CASSRGGQGDTEAFF
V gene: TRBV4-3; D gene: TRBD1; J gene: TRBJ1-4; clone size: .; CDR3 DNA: TGCGCCAGCAGCCAGGGACAGCGAGCTGAAAAACTGTTTTTT; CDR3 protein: CASSQGQRAEKLFF
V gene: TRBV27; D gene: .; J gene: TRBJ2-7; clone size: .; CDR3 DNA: TGTGCCAGCAGTTCGACAGGTATATTCTCCTACGAGCAGTACTTC; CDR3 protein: CASSSTGIFSYEQYF
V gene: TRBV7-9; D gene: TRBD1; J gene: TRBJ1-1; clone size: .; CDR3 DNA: TGTGCCAGCAGCCCCCCACGGACAGGGGTTGAAGCTTTCTTT; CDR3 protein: CASSPPRTGVEAFF
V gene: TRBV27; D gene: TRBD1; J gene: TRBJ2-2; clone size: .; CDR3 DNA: TGTGCCAGCAGTACAGGGGGCTGGAGCGGGGAGCTGTTTTTT; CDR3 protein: CASSTGGWSGELFF
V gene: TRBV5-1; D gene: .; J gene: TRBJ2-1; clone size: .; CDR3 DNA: TGCGCCAGCAGCTTGTCGTCTAGCTTGAGAGACAATGAGCAGTTCTTC; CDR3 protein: CASSLSSSLRDNEQFF
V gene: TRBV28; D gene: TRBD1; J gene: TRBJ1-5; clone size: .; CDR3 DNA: TGTGCCAGCAGTTTGACAGGGTACCCCCAGCATTTT; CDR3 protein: CASSLTGYPQHF
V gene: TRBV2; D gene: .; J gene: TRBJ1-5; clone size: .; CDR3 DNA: TGTGCCAGCAGTGAAAGGACAAATAGCAATCAGCCCCAGCATTTT; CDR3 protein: CASSERTNSNQPQHF
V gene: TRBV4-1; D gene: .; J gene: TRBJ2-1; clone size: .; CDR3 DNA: TGCGCCAGCAGCCAAGATACCCCTTACAATGAGCAGTTCTTC; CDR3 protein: CASSQDTPYNEQFF
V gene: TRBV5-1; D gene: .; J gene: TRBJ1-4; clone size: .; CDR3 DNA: TGCGCCAGCAGGCAGACAGATAAACTGTTTTTT; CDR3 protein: CASRQTDKLFF
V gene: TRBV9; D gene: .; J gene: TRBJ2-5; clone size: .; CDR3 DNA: TGTGCCAGCACCAGGGACGGGATAGAAGAGACCCAGTACTTC; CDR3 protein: CASTRDGIEETQYF
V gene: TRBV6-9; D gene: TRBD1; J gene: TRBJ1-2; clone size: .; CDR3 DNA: TGTGCCAGCAGGACGGGACAGGGGCTCTATGGCTACACCTTC; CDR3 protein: CASRTGQGLYGYTF
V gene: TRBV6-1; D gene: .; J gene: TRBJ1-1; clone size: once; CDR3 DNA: TGTGCCAGCAGTGAACAGGGAAAGGGCACTGAAGCTTTCTTT; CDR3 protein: CASSEQGKGTEAFF
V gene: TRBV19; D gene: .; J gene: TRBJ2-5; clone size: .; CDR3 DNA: TGTGCCAGCGGGGTGTTTCAAGAGACCCAGTACTTC; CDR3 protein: CASGVFQETQYF
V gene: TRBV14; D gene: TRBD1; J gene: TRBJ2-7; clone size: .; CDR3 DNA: TGTGCCAGCAGCCAGCAACCGGGACAGGGTATCCCGAAGTACTTC; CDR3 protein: CASSQQPGQGIPKYF
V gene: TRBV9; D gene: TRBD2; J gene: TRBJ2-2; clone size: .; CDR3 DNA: TGTGCCAGCAGCGACCCTGCGAGGACTAGCGGGGTGAACACCGGGGAGCTGTTTTTT; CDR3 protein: CASSDPARTSGVNTGELFF
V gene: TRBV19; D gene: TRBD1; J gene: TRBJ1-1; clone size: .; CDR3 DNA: TGTGCCAGTAGTAAGACAGGGGCGAACACTGAAGCTTTCTTT; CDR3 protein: CASSKTGANTEAFF
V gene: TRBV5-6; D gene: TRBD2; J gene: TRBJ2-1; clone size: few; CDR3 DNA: TGTGCCAGCAGCTTTGGGGATTCGCGCCGGGGGGATGAGCAGTTCTTC; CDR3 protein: CASSFGDSRRGDEQFF
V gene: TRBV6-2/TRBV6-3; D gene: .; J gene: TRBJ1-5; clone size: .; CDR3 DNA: TGTGCCAGCAGTTACTCAAGAATTAGAAGCAATCAGCCCCAGCATTTT; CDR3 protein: CASSYSRIRSNQPQHF
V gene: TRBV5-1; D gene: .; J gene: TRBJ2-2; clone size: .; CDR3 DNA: TGCGCCAGCAGGAGTGGGGCGACCGGGGAGCTGTTTTTT; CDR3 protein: CASRSGATGELFF
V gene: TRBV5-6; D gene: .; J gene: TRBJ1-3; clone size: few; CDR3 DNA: TGTGCCAGCAGCGTGGGTCTGACAGTTGGCAACACCATATATTTT; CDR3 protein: CASSVGLTVGNTIYF
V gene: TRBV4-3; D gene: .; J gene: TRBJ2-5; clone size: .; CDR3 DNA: TGCGCCAGCAGCCAGGGTGTCTTTCAAGAGACCCAGTACTTC; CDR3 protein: CASSQGVFQETQYF
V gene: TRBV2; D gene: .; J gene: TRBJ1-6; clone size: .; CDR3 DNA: TGTGCCAGCAGTGAACGTCAGGGAACAAATTCACCCCTCCACTTT; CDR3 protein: CASSERQGTNSPLHF
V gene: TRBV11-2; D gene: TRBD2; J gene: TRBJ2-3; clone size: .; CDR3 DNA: TGTGCCAGCAGCCTTAGCGGGAGCACAGATACGCAGTATTTT; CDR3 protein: CASSLSGSTDTQYF
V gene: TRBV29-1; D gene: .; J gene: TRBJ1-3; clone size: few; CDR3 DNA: TGCAGCGTTGGGTCGGCTGGAAACACCATATATTTT; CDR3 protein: CSVGSAGNTIYF
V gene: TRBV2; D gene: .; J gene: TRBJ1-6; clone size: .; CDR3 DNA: TGTGCCAGCAGTTCGTACTCCGGTTCACCCCTCCACTTT; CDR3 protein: CASSSYSGSPLHF
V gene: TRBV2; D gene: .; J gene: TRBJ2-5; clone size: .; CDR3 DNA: TGTGCCAGCAAGGCGAACAGCCAAGAGACCCAGTACTTC; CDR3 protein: CASKANSQETQYF
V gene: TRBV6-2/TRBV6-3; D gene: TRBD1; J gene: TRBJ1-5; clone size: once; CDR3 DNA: TGTGCCAGCAGCCCAAGGGACAGGGCCTCCTTTGGCAATCAGCCCCAGCATTTT; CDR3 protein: CASSPRDRASFGNQPQHF
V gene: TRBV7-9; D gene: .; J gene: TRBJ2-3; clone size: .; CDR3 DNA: TGTGCCAGCAGCTTAGCCTCCTCGTCCGGTACGCAGTATTTT; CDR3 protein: CASSLASSSGTQYF
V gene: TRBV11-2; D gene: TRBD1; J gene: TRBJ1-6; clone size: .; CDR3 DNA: TGTGCCAGCAGCCAAGAACAGGGGAACAATTCACCCCTCCACTTT; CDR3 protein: CASSQEQGNNSPLHF
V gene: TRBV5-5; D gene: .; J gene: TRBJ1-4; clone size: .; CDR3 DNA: TGTGCCAGCAGCTTGGCGGGTAGGGGGGTGCGAAATGAAAAACTGTTTTTT; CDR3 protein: CASSLAGRGVRNEKLFF
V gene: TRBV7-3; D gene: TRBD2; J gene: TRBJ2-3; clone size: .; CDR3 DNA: TGTGCCAGCAGCTTGGGACTAGCTACAGATACGCAGTATTTT; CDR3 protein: CASSLGLATDTQYF
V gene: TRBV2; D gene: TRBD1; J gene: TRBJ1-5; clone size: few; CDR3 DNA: TGTGCCAGCAATGGACAGGGGACCCATCAGCCCCAGCATTTT; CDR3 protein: CASNGQGTHQPQHF
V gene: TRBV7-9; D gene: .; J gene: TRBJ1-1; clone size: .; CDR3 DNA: TGTGCCAGCACCATGACAAAATCTAACACTGAAGCTTTCTTT; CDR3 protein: CASTMTKSNTEAFF
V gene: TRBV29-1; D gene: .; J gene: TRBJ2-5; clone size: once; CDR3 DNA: TGCAGCGTTGAAGTTCCATTGGGGAGCCGGGAGACCCAGTACTTC; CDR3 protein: CSVEVPLGSRETQYF
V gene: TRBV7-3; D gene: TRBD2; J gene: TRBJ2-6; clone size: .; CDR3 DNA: TGTGCCAGCAGCGGTAGCGGGGGGAACTCTGGGGCCAACGTCCTGACTTTC; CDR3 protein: CASSGSGGNSGANVLTF
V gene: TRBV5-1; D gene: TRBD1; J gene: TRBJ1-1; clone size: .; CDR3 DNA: TGCGCCAGCAGGACAGGGACAGGCGGCACTGAAGCTTTCTTT; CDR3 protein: CASRTGTGGTEAFF
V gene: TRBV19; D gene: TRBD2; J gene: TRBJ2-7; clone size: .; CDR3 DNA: TGTGCCAGTAGTGGGGGTGCAGCGGGGGATCACGAGCAGTACTTC; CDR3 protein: CASSGGAAGDHEQYF
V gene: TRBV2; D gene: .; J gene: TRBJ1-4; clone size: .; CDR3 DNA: TGTGCCAGCAGTGACTCTCATGAAAAACTGTTTTTT; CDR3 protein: CASSDSHEKLFF